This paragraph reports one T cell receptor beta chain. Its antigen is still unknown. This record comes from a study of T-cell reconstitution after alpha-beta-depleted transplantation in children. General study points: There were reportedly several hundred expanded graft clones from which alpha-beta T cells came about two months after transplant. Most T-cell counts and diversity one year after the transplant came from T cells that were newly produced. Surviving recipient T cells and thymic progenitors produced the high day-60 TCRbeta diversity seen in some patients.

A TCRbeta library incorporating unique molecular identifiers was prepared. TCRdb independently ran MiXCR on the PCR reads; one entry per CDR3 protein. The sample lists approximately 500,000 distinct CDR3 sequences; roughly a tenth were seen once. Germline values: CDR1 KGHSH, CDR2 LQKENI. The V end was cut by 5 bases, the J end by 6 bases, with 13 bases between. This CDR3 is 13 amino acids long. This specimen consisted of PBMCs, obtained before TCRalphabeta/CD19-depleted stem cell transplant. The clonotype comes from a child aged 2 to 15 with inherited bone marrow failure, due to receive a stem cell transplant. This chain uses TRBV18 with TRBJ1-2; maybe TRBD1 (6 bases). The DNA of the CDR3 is TGTGCCAGCTCAGGACAGACCGGAGATGGCTACACCTTC. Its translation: CASSGQTGDGYTF. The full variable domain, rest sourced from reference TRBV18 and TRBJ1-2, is NAGVMQNPRHLVRRRGQEARLRCSPMKGHSHVYWYRQLPEEGLKFMVYLQKENIIDESGMPKERFSAEFPKEGPSILRIQQVVRGDSAAYFCASSGQTGDGYTFGSGTRLTVV.